The clone carrying this T cell receptor beta chain turned up a few times. Its target is unknown. The data were taken from a study of graft-versus-host responses after intestinal transplantation. Overall study: Isolated intestinal, liver-intestinal, or multivisceral transplants had been given to the recipients. General observations from the study: Early post-transplant HvG declines were associated with peak circulating GvH clone levels.

Intraepithelial and lamina propria lymphocytes were freed from processed graft tissue. This CDR3 has 16 amino acids. Germline CDR1 reads LNHDA; CDR2 reads SQIVND (reference sequence). V lost 6 bases and J lost 6, with 18 bases in between. The protocol was immunoSEQ multiplex PCR, while the TCRdb copy is restricted to in-frame clones and leaves out a portion. The sample holds 25,000 to 30,000 clones; 60% to 85% are singletons and the top ten take under 3.5%. The sample here was ileum tissue, taken 98 days after intestinal transplantation. This clonotype originated in a human patient who received an intestinal transplant, so some T cells may come from the graft donor. This chain connects TRBV19 to TRBJ1-6; D is perhaps TRBD1 (6 bases). The CDR3 bases are TGTGCCAGTAGGGGATGGGGGCATTCGGGTAATTCACCCCTCCACTTT. Protein sequence: CASRGWGHSGNSPLHF.